The sequence of this T cell receptor beta chain was determined in a study of Tregs in tolerant kidney transplant recipients. As to this clone: Its cognate antigen is unknown. The CDR3 end is not reached by the read, which stops 3 residues before it; the germline J gene fills it in.

CD4+CD25+CD127- Tregs, CD4+CD25- non-Tregs, CD4 and CD8 cells were sorted. Repertoires were generated with immunoSEQ multiplex PCR, while TCRdb's copy carries only in-frame clones and drops some. The sample totals tens of thousands of clones. With V trimmed by 6 bases and J by 6 bases, 11 bases remained unmatched. Germline CDR1 is SNHLY and CDR2 is FYNNEI. This CDR3 has 15 amino acids. Study results and limitations: Nucleotide sequences could not be compared across some patients' samples due to primer changes.

Material: CD4+ T cells from blood, obtained before the transplant. The source is a human donor who received a combined kidney and bone marrow transplant. The chain employs TRBV2 and TRBJ1-5, with 7 bases aligning to TRBD1. CDR3: CASRRQGGAGQPQHF. Partial CDR3 DNA: TGTGCCAGCAGGAGACAGGGCGGAGCGGGTCAGCCC.